What follows are 5 T cell receptor beta chains derived from one specimen sequenced in a study of T cells in Graves' hyperthyroidism and ophthalmopathy. Researchers amplified the TCR beta CDR3 regions from RNA transcripts. TCR CDR3 regions were first amplified by RT-PCR with HTBI primers. TCRdb re-called the multiplex PCR reads with MiXCR, one entry per CDR3 protein. The repertoire has some 560,000 distinct CDR3 sequences, roughly 15% of them found once; the top ten carry 14%. The specimen was blood. The receptors derive from a woman in her thirties or forties with Graves' hyperthyroidism.

This clonotype showed up just a few times. This chain joins TRBV20-1 and TRBJ1-3; possible D gene TRBD1, 5 bases. The germline CDR1 and CDR2 sequences are DFQATT and SNEGSKA (reference sequence). The CDR3 consists of 13 residues. The CDR3 DNA reads as TGCAGCGCCGGGGCCACCAGCGGAAACACCATATATTTT. It specifies CSAGATSGNTIYF.

Ten or more counts support this clonotype. V gene TRBV12-3 or TRBV12-4 combines with J gene TRBJ1-3; D possibly corresponds to TRBD1 (5 bases). This CDR3 region has 20 residues. V was pared by 1 base and J by 2 bases, with 24 bases between. This chain's CDR3 is CASSLVLGTSVPGTGNTIYF. The CDR3 DNA is TGTGCCAGCAGTTTAGTCTTGGGGACCTCGGTACCTGGGACTGGAAACACCATATATTTT.

This clonotype was detected a few times. A clone one base away is much larger, so this may be a read error. The V gene is TRBV5-1, the J gene TRBJ2-3, with TRBD2 matching over 8 bases. The CDR3 covers 15 residues. Trimming removed 3 bases from V and 3 bases from J; junction bases left unmatched: 6. Germline V gene lookup returns CDR1 SGHRS and CDR2 YFSETQ. The CDR3 spells CASSSGAGVTDTQYF. CDR3 DNA: TGCGCCAGCAGCTCTGGAGCGGGAGTAACAGATACGCAGTATTTT.

This clonotype was detected a few times. The DNA of the CDR3 is TGTGCCACCAGTGATCCCGGGACTAGCGGGCTCTCAGATACGCAGTATTTT. This gives the protein CATSDPGTSGLSDTQYF. The rearrangement uses TRBV24-1 and TRBJ2-3, with 12 bases lining up with TRBD2. The CDR3 contains 17 residues. V gave up 3 bases and J gave up 4 bases; unmatched junction bases: 7. The germline V gene encodes CDR1 KGHDR and CDR2 SFDVKD.

This clonotype was observed a single time. This chain uses TRBV5-1 with TRBJ2-2; the match to TRBD1 covers 7 bases. CDR3 length equals 17 residues. V dropped 7 bases and J dropped 0; count of bases not matched to a gene: 12. From germline, CDR1 is SGHRS and CDR2 YFSETQ. The CDR3 DNA is TGCGCCAGCGGACCTACGGGACAGCTATCGAACACCGGGGAGCTGTTTTTT. It codes for CASGPTGQLSNTGELFF. The whole variable domain, remainder taken from reference TRBV5-1 and TRBJ2-2, is KAGVTQTPRYLIKTRGQQVTLSCSPISGHRSVSWYQQTPGQGLQFLFEYFSETQRNKGNFPGRFSGRQFSNSRSEMNVSTLELGDSALYLCASGPTGQLSNTGELFFGEGSRLTVL.